The subject of this entry is one T cell receptor beta chain. What it binds is not known. In the PCR, 60 Vbeta and 13 Jbeta primers were used. The method was immunoSEQ multiplex PCR; TCRdb's version includes in-frame clones alone and lacks a portion of them. The sample lists more than 140,000 clones, over 75% occurring once. This sample is part of a study of cytomegalovirus exposure and HLA in healthy donors. General study findings and limits: Overall, about 160 TCR beta chains were annotated as cytomegalovirus-associated. Most sequenced TCRs were rare (though some public TCRs occurred in many donors).

This CDR3 comprises 16 residues. The germline CDR1 and CDR2 sequences are MDHEN and SYDVKM. Material: PBMCs. The TCR originated in a man aged 25-45 years in good health and CMV-seropositive. This rearrangement joins TRBV28 to TRBJ2-5; 10 nucleotides line up with TRBD1. The tail of the sequence fits TRBJ2-7 better, so the J call may be wrong. The CDR3 loop reads CASSLAGQGVNHEQYF. Written as DNA, the CDR3 is TGTGCCAGCAGTTTGGCAGGACAGGGGGTTAACCACGAGCAGTACTTC.